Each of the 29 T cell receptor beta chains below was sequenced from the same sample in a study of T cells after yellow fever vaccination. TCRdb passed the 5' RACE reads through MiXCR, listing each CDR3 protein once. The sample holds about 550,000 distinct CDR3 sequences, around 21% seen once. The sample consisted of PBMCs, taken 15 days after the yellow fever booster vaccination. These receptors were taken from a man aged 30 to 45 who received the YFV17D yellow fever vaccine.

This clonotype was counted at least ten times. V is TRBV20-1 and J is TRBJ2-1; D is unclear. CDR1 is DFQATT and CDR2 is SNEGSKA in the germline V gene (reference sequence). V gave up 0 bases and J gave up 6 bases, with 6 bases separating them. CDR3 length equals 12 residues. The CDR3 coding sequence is TGCAGTGCTAGAGATCGACCCAATGAGCAGTTCTTC. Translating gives CSARDRPNEQFF.

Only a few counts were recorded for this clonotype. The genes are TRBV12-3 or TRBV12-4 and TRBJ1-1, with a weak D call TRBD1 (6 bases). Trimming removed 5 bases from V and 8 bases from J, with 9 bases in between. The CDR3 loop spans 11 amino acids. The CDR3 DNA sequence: TGTGCCAGCAGTACCGGGACAGAAGCTTTCTTT. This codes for CASSTGTEAFF.

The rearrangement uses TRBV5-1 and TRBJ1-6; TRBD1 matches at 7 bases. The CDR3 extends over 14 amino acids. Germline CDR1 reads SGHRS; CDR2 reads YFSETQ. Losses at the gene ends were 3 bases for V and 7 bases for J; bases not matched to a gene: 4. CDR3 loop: CASSSGQFNSPLHF. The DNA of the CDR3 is TGCGCCAGCAGCTCGGGACAGTTCAATTCACCCCTCCACTTT.

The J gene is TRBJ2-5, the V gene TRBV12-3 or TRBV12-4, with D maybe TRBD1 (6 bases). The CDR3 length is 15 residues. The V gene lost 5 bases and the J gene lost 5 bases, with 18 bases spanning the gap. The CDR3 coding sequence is TGTGCCAGCAGTGGCCAGGGGAGCAGTTGGGAGACCCAGTACTTC. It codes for CASSGQGSSWETQYF.

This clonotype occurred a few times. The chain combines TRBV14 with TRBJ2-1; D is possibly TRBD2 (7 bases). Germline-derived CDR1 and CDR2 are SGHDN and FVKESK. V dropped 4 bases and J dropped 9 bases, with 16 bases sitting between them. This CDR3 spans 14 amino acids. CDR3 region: CASSPQGLSPEQFF. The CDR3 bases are TGTGCCAGCAGCCCACAGGGACTATCGCCTGAGCAGTTCTTC.

This CDR3 reads CSVGQGAGTGELFF. In DNA, the CDR3 is TGCAGCGTTGGACAGGGGGCTGGCACCGGGGAGCTGTTTTTT. The rearrangement links TRBV29-1 to TRBJ2-2, with TRBD1 identical over 10 bases. The trim removed 4 bases at V and 4 bases at J, leaving 3 bases unmatched. Germline V gene sequence: CDR1 SQVTM, CDR2 ANQGSEA. The CDR3 sequence is 14 residues long.

DNA of the CDR3: TGTGCCAGCAGCTTAGAAGGGCCATTCGGCGGGAGGCAGTACTTC. Translation gives CASSLEGPFGGRQYF. V and J are TRBV7-2 and TRBJ2-7; 7 bases are a match to TRBD2. The V gene's germline CDR1 is SGHTA and CDR2 FQGNSA. This CDR3 is 15 amino acids long. V trimming: 1 base; J trimming: 9 bases; junction bases outside the gene matches: 12.

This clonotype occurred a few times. Written as DNA, the CDR3 is TGTGCCAGCAGCTTAGCGCCCAGCGGGAGGGCCATTTCCTACGAGCAGTACTTC. Translating gives CASSLAPSGRAISYEQYF. V and J are TRBV7-8 and TRBJ2-7; 10 bases match TRBD2. The CDR3 loop spans 18 amino acids. Looked up from germline, CDR1 is SGHVS and CDR2 is FQNEAQ. V shed 0 bases, J shed 1 base, and the junction held 9 bases outside the gene matches.

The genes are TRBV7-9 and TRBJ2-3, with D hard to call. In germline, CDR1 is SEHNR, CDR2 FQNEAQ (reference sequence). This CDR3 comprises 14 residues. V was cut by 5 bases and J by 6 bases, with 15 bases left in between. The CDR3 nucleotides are TGTGCCAGCAGCCCCCGCTCTTCCGCGGATACGCAGTATTTT. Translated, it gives CASSPRSSADTQYF.

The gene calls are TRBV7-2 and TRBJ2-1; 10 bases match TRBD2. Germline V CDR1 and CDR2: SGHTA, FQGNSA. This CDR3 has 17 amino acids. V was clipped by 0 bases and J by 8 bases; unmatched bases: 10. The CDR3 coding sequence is TGTGCCAGCAGCTTAGCAAGCGGGAGGGGACTAAACGATGAGCAGTTCTTC. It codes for CASSLASGRGLNDEQFF.

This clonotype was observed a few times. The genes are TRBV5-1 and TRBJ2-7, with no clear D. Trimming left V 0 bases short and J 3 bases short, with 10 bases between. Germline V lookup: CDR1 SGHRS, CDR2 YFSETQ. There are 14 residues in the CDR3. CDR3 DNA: TGCGCCAGCAGCTTGGCGGGTAGAAACTACGAGCAGTACTTC. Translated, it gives CASSLAGRNYEQYF.

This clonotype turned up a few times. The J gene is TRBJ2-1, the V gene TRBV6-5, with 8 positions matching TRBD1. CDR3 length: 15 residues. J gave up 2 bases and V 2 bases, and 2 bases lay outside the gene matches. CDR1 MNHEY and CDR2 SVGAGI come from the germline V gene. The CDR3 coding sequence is TGTGCCAGCAGTTACCCACAGGGGGCCTACAATGAGCAGTTCTTC. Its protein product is CASSYPQGAYNEQFF.

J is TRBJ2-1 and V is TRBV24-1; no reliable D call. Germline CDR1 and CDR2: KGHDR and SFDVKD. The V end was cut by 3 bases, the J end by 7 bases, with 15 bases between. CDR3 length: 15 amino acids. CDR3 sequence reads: CATSDPRTSGNEQFF. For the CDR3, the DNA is TGTGCCACCAGTGATCCGCGGACCTCTGGTAATGAGCAGTTCTTC.

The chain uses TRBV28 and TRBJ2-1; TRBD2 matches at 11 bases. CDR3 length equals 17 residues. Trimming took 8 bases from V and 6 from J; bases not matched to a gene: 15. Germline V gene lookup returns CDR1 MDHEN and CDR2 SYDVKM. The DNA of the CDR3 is TGTGCCAGCTATAAACGCTCCGAGACTAGCGGGACCAATGAGCAGTTCTTC. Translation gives CASYKRSETSGTNEQFF.

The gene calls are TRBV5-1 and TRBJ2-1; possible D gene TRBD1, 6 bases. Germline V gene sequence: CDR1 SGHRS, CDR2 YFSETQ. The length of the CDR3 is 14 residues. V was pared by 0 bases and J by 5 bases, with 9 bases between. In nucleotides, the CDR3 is TGCGCCAGCAGCTTGGGACAGGTAAACAATGAGCAGTTCTTC. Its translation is CASSLGQVNNEQFF.

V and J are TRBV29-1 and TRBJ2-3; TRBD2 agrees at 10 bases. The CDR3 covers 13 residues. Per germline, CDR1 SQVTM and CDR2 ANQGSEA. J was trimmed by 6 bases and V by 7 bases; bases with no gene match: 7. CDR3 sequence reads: CSGEAGGTDTQYF. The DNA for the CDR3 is TGCAGCGGGGAAGCGGGAGGGACTGATACGCAGTATTTT.

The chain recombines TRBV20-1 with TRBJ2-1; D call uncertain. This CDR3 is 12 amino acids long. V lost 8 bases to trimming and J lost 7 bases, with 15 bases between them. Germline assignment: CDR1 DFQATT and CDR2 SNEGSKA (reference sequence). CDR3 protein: CSPRRVSNEQFF. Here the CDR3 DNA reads TGCAGTCCCAGACGGGTTTCGAATGAGCAGTTCTTC.

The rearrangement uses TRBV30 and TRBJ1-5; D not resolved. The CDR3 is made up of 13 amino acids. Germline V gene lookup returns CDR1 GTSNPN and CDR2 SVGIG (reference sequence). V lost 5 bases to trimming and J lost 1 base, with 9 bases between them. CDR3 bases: TGTGCCTGGGGGCGGGAGAGCAATCAGCCCCAGCATTTT. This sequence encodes CAWGRESNQPQHF.

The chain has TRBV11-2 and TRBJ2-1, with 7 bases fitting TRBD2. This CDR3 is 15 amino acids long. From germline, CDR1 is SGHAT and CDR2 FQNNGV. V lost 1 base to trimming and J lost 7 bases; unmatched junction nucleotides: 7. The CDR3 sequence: CASSLAGGKRNEQFF. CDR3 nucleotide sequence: TGTGCCAGCAGCTTAGCGGGAGGAAAGCGGAATGAGCAGTTCTTC. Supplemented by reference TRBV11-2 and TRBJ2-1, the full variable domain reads EAGVAQSPRYKIIEKRQSVAFWCNPISGHATLYWYQQILGQGPKLLIQFQNNGVVDDSQLPKDRFSAERLKGVDSTLKIQPAKLEDSAVYLCASSLAGGKRNEQFFGPGTRLTVL.

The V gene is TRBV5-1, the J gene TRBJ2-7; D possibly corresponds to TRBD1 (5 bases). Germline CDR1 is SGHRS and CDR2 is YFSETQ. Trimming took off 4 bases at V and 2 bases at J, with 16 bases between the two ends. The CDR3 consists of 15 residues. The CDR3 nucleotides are TGCGCCAGCAGCGATCAGGGCCTCTGGACCTACGAGCAGTACTTC. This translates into CASSDQGLWTYEQYF. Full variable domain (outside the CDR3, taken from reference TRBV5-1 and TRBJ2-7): KAGVTQTPRYLIKTRGQQVTLSCSPISGHRSVSWYQQTPGQGLQFLFEYFSETQRNKGNFPGRFSGRQFSNSRSEMNVSTLELGDSALYLCASSDQGLWTYEQYFGPGTRLTVT.

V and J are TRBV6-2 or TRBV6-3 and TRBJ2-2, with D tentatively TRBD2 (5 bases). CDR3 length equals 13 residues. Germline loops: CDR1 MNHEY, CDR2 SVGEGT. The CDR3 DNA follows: TGTGCGATCAACCGGGGTTGGGCCGGGGAGCTGTTTTTT. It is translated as CAINRGWAGELFF.

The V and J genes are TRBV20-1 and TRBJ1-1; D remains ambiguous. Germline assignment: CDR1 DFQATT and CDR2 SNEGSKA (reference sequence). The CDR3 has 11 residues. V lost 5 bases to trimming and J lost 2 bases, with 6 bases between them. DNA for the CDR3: TGCAGTGCTGACGTTAACACTGAAGCTTTCTTT. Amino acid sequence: CSADVNTEAFF.

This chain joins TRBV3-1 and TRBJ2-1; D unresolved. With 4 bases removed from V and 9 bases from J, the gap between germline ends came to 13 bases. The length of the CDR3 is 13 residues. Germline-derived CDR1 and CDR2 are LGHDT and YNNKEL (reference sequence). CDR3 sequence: CASSLNTRSEQFF. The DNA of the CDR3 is TGTGCCAGCAGCCTAAATACTCGGAGTGAGCAGTTCTTC.

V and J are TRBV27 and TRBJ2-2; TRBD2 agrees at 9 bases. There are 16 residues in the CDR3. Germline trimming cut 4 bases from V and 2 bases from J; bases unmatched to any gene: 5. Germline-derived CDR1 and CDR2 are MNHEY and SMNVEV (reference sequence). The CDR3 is CASSSGLAINTGELFF. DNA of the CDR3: TGTGCCAGCAGTTCCGGACTAGCGATAAACACCGGGGAGCTGTTTTTT.

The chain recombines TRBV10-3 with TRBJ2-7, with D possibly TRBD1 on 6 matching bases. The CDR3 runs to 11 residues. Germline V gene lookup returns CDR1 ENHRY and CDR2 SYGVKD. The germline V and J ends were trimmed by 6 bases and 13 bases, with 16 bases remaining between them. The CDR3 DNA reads TGTGCCATCAGGACCGGACAGCTCTCATACTTC. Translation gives CAIRTGQLSYF.

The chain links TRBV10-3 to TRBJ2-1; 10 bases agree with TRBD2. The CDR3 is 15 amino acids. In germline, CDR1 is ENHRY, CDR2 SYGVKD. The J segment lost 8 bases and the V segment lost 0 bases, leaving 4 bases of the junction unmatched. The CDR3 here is CAISESVAGGDEQFF. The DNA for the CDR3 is TGTGCCATCAGTGAGTCAGTAGCGGGAGGAGATGAGCAGTTCTTC.

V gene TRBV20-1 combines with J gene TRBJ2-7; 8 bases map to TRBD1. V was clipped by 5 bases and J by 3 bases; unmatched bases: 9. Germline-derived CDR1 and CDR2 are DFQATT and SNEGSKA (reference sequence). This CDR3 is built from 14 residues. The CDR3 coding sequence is TGCAGTGCTTTTCAGGGGGCCATAAACTACGAGCAGTACTTC. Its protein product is CSAFQGAINYEQYF.

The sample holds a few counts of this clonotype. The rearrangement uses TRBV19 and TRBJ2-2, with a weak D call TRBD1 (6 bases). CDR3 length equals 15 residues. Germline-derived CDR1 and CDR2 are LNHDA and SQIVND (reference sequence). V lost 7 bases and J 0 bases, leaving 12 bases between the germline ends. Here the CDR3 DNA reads TGTGCCAGTACTCCCAGGGGCCCGAACACCGGGGAGCTGTTTTTT. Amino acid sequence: CASTPRGPNTGELFF.

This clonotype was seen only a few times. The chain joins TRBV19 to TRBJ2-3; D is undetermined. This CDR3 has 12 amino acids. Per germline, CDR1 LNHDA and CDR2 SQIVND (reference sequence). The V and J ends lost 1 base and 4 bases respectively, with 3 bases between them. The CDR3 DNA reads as TGTGCCAGTAGTATAGCATCAGATACGCAGTATTTT. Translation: CASSIASDTQYF.